This is a list of T cell receptor beta chains from one sample in a study of PD-1 blockade in classical Hodgkin lymphoma. Repertoires were generated with immunoSEQ multiplex PCR, while TCRdb's copy carries only in-frame clones and drops some. The table has about 4,800 clones, approximately 80% seen once. Sequenced material: CD4+ T cells from blood, taken before the fourth cycle of nivolumab. The receptors were sampled from a human donor with classical Hodgkin lymphoma. The CDR3 runs from the conserved cysteine through the conserved F or W. D genes are given only for firm matches. Only some rows state a clone size, as once, few, many or a class for expanded clones.

CDR3nt	CDR3aa	j_gene	v_gene	abundance	len	d_gene
TGCGCCAGCAGCCAAGATGGGGGTCCGCCCCTCCACTTT	CASSQDGGPPLHF	TRBJ1-6	TRBV4-1	NA	13	NA
TGCGCCAGCAGCCCATGGACGGCTGGAAACACCATATATTTT	CASSPWTAGNTIYF	TRBJ1-3	TRBV4-1	NA	14	NA
TGTGCCAGCAGCTCCAACAGGGGCCTCTATGGCTACACCTTC	CASSSNRGLYGYTF	TRBJ1-2	TRBV28	NA	14	TRBD1
TGTGCCAGCCTAGACAGGGGCGTCGTAGATGGCTACACCTTC	CASLDRGVVDGYTF	TRBJ1-2	TRBV6-5	NA	14	TRBD1
TGTGCCAGCAGCTTTCGCAGACAGAACACTGAAGCTTTCTTT	CASSFRRQNTEAFF	TRBJ1-1	TRBV7-8	few	14	NA
TGTGCCAGTACCCCTCGGGGTTCCTACGAGCAGTACTTC	CASTPRGSYEQYF	TRBJ2-7	TRBV19	NA	13	NA
TGTGCCAGCAGCTACCAGGGGGGCGCTGAAAAACTGTTTTTT	CASSYQGGAEKLFF	TRBJ1-4	TRBV11-2	NA	14	TRBD1
TGTGCCAGCAGTCTACCGGGACAGGATCCCTACGAGCAGTACTTC	CASSLPGQDPYEQYF	TRBJ2-7	TRBV2	NA	15	TRBD1
TGTGCCAGCAGCTTAGACTCAGGGGTACAGTCACCCCTCCACTTT	CASSLDSGVQSPLHF	TRBJ1-6	TRBV7-2	few	15	NA
TGTGCCAGCTCCCCTTCTAGCGGGGACTCCTACGAGCAGTACTTC	CASSPSSGDSYEQYF	TRBJ2-7	TRBV18	NA	15	TRBD2
TGTGTCAGCAGCCGCTCAACCTCCTACGAGCAGTACTTC	CVSSRSTSYEQYF	TRBJ2-7	TRBV7-2	once	13	NA
TGTGCCACCAGCGGGGGACAGGGGGGTGAAAAACTGTTTTTT	CATSGGQGGEKLFF	TRBJ1-4	TRBV28	NA	14	TRBD1
TGCGCCAGCAGCCAAGATCTGACAGTGGGGTACTATGGCTACACCTTC	CASSQDLTVGYYGYTF	TRBJ1-2	TRBV4-3	NA	16	NA
TGTGCCAGCATGACGGGGCCTACCTACGAGCAGTACTTC	CASMTGPTYEQYF	TRBJ2-7	TRBV2	NA	13	NA
TGTGCCACCTCCCAATTTGGGACAGGGGAAAGAGCGGATGGCTACACCTTC	CATSQFGTGERADGYTF	TRBJ1-2	TRBV10-3	NA	17	TRBD1
TGTGCCAGTAGTATACTGGAACTTAACACCGGGGAGCTGTTTTTT	CASSILELNTGELFF	TRBJ2-2	TRBV19	NA	15	NA
TGTGCCAGCAGCTTAGACAGGGTTTATGGCTACACCTTC	CASSLDRVYGYTF	TRBJ1-2	TRBV5-4	NA	13	TRBD1
TGTGCCAGTAGTATGAGGACAGCTACAGGAGGCTACACCTTC	CASSMRTATGGYTF	TRBJ1-2	TRBV19	NA	14	NA
TGTGCCATCAGTCCGCAGGGAACTTTCACAGATACGCAGTATTTT	CAISPQGTFTDTQYF	TRBJ2-3	TRBV10-3	once	15	NA
TGTGCCAGCAGCTTAGGGGGGCCGCGCGATGAGCAGTTCTTC	CASSLGGPRDEQFF	TRBJ2-1	TRBV11-1	NA	14	NA
TGTGCCAGCAGCCCCCCTGGAGGGAACTATGGCTACACCTTC	CASSPPGGNYGYTF	TRBJ1-2	TRBV4-2	NA	14	NA
TGTGCCAGCAACAGGGCCGGAACCGGGGAGCTGTTTTTT	CASNRAGTGELFF	TRBJ2-2	TRBV6-1	NA	13	NA